What follows is one T cell receptor (beta chain) and its context. What it binds is not known. Assay: immunoSEQ multiplex PCR; the TCRdb copy retains only in-frame clones and omits some. The data show 35,000 to 40,000 clones, with around 80% seen just once and roughly 2% held by the top ten. This sample is part of a study of OX40 agonist ivuxolimab in advanced cancers. Study conclusions and caveats: CD4+ and CD8+ blood T cells expanded clonally by week 6 at 0.1 to 3.0 mg/kg. Low normalized T-cell clonal expansion was also seen in some nonresponders. In the 0.1-3.0 mg/kg groups, partial responders showed among the lowest expansion.

Trimming took 2 bases from V and 5 from J, leaving 19 bases between them. The V gene's germline CDR1 is SGHTS and CDR2 YDEGEE. This CDR3 is 17 amino acids long. Patients with a history of autoimmune disease or on systemic immunosuppression were excluded. This clonotype was obtained from an adult with an advanced solid tumor such as melanoma, head and neck, liver or kidney cancer. The chain is built from TRBV5-8 and TRBJ2-2, with TRBD2 as a possible D gene (5 bases). Material: CD4+ or CD8+ T cells sorted from blood, obtained in a trial of the OX40 agonist ivuxolimab. The CDR3 DNA is TGTGCCAGCAGCTTACGACGGGATTCGGCCCTTACCGGGGAGCTGTTTTTT. The encoded protein is CASSLRRDSALTGELFF.